What follows is one TCR beta chain and its context. Antigen unknown. The germline gives CDR1 SGHKS, CDR2 YYEKEE (reference sequence). Trimming took 1 base from V and 0 from J, leaving 11 bases between them. This CDR3 is built from 16 residues. The record originates from a study of memory CD4+ T cells and cytomegalovirus serostatus. Study-level points and caveats: Median bootstrapped AUC for CMV status was about 0.96 originally, approximately 0.9 US-trained.

The protocol was immunoSEQ multiplex PCR, while the TCRdb copy is restricted to in-frame clones and leaves out a portion. The repertoire has about 48,000 clones, 78% of them found once; the top ten carry approximately 0.8%. Single viable CD3+CD4+CD8-CD45RO+ cells were sorted as the memory CD4+ T cells. Serum IgG to CMV pp150, pp28, p38 and p52 defined serostatus. Positive selection with CD4 microbeads enriched total CD4+ T cells. This TCR was recovered from an adult in good health and CMV-seronegative. The material sequenced was memory CD4+ T cells from blood. The gene calls are TRBV5-5 and TRBJ1-5; possibly TRBD1 for D (6 bases). CDR3 DNA: TGTGCCAGCAGCTTGACAGGGACCGATAGCAATCAGCCCCAGCATTTT. It is translated as CASSLTGTDSNQPQHF.